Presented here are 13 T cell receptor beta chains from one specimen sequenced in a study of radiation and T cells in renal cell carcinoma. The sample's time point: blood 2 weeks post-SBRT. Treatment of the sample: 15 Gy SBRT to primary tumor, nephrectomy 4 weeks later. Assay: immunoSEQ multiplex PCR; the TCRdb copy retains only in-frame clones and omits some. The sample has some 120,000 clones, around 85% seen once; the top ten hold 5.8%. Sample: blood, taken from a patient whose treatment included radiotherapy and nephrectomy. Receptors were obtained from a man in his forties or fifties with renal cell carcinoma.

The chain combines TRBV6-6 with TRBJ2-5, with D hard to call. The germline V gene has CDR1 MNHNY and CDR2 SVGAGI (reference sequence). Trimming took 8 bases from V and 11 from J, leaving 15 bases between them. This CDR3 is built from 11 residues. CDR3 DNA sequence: TGTGCCAGCGATAAAGCTGGCGTGCAGTACTTC. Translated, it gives CASDKAGVQYF.

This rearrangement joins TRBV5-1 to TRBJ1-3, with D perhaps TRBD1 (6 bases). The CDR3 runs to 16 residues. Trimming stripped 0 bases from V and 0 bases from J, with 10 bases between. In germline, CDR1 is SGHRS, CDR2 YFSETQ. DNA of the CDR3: TGCGCCAGCAGCTTGGCCGGGGGCTACTCTGGAAACACCATATATTTT. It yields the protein CASSLAGGYSGNTIYF.

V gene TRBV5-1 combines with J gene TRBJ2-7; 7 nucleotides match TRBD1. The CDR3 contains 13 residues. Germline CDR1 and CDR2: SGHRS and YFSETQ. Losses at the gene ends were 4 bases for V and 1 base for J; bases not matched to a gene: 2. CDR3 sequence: CASSQDRSYEQYF. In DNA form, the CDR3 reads TGCGCCAGCAGCCAGGACAGGTCCTACGAGCAGTACTTC. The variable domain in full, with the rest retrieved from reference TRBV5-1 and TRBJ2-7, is KAGVTQTPRYLIKTRGQQVTLSCSPISGHRSVSWYQQTPGQGLQFLFEYFSETQRNKGNFPGRFSGRQFSNSRSEMNVSTLELGDSALYLCASSQDRSYEQYFGPGTRLTVT.

DNA for the CDR3: TGTGCCATCAGCGCGGCAACTGGAGTGGTACCAGATACGCAGTATTTT. Residues: CAISAATGVVPDTQYF. This chain links TRBV10-3 with TRBJ2-3; D remains unclear. Germline CDR1 and CDR2: ENHRY and SYGVKD. This CDR3 spans 16 amino acids. With 6 bases removed from V and 4 bases from J, the gap between germline ends came to 20 bases.

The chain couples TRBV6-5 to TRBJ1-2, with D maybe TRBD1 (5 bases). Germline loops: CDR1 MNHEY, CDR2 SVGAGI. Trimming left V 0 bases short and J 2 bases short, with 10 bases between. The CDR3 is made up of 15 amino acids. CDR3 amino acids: CASSYSSWDNYGYTF. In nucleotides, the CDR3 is TGTGCCAGCAGTTACTCCTCCTGGGACAACTATGGCTACACCTTC.

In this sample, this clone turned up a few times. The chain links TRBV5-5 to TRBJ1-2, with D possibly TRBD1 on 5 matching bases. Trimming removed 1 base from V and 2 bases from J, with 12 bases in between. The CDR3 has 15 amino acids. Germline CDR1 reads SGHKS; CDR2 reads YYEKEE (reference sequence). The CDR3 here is CASSLRQIDNYGYTF. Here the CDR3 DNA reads TGTGCCAGCAGCTTGCGACAGATCGACAACTATGGCTACACCTTC.

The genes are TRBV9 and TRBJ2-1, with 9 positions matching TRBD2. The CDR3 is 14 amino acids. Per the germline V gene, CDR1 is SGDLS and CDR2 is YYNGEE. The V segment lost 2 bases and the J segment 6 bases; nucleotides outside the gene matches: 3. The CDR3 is CASSVTSGINEQFF. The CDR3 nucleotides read TGTGCCAGCAGCGTGACTAGCGGTATCAATGAGCAGTTCTTC.

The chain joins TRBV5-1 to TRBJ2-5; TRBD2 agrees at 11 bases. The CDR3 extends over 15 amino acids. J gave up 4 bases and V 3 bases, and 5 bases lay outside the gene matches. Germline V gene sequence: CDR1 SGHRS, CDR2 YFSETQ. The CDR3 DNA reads TGCGCCAGCAGCTATTCCGGGACTAGCGGAGAGACCCAGTACTTC. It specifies CASSYSGTSGETQYF.

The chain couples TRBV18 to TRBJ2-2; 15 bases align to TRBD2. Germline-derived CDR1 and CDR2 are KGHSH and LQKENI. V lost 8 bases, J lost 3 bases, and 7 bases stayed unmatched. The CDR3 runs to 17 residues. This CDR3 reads CASHGLAGGPDTGELFF. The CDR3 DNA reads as TGTGCCAGCCATGGACTAGCGGGAGGGCCTGACACCGGGGAGCTGTTTTTT.

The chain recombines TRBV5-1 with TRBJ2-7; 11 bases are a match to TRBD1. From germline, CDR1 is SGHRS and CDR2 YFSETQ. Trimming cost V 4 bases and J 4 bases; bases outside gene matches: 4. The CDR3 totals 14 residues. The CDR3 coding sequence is TGCGCCAGCAGCACTGGACAGGGGGCTTACGAGCAGTACTTC. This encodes CASSTGQGAYEQYF.

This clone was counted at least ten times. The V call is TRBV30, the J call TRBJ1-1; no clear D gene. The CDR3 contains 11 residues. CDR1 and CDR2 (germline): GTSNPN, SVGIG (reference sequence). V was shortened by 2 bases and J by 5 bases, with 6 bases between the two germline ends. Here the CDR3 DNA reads TGTGCCTGGAGTTTAGGTACTGAAGCTTTCTTT. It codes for CAWSLGTEAFF.

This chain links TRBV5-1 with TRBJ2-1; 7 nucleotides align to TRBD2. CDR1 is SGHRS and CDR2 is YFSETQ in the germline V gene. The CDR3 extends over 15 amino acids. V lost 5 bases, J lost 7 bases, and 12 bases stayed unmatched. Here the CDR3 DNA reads TGCGCCAGCAGTATCGAAGCGGGACGGCTGAATGAGCAGTTCTTC. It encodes CASSIEAGRLNEQFF. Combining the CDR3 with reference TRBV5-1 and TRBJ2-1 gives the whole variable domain KAGVTQTPRYLIKTRGQQVTLSCSPISGHRSVSWYQQTPGQGLQFLFEYFSETQRNKGNFPGRFSGRQFSNSRSEMNVSTLELGDSALYLCASSIEAGRLNEQFFGPGTRLTVL.

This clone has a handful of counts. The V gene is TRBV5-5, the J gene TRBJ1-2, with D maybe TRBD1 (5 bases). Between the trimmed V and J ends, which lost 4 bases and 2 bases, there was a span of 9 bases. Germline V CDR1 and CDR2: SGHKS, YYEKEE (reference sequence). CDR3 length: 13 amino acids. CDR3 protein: CASSGGVNYGYTF. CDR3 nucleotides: TGTGCCAGCAGCGGAGGGGTGAACTATGGCTACACCTTC.